These 25 T cell receptor beta chains share one sample of origin, sequenced in a study of T cell responses to AZD1222 COVID-19 vaccine. Method: immunoSEQ multiplex PCR; TCRdb's copy keeps in-frame clones and lacks some. Among approximately 180,000 clones listed, approximately 92% were seen once. The starting material was peripheral blood, obtained 28 days after the second dose of the MenACWY control vaccine. These receptors originate from an adult who received the MenACWY meningococcal vaccine as a control.

The rearrangement joins TRBV5-1 to TRBJ1-3; D might be TRBD1 (5 bases). From germline, CDR1 is SGHRS and CDR2 YFSETQ. With 0 bases removed from V and 0 bases from J, the gap between germline ends came to 13 bases. The CDR3 consists of 17 residues. In DNA form, the CDR3 reads TGCGCCAGCAGCTTGGCCGGGGACCGGCACTCTGGAAACACCATATATTTT. This encodes CASSLAGDRHSGNTIYF. Looking up the rest from reference TRBV5-1 and TRBJ1-3 gives the full variable domain: KAGVTQTPRYLIKTRGQQVTLSCSPISGHRSVSWYQQTPGQGLQFLFEYFSETQRNKGNFPGRFSGRQFSNSRSEMNVSTLELGDSALYLCASSLAGDRHSGNTIYFGEGSWLTVV.

CDR3 sequence: CASSLARTSGSSYEQYF. The CDR3 DNA is TGTGCCAGCAGCTTAGCTAGGACTAGCGGGAGTTCGTACGAGCAGTACTTC. The V gene is TRBV11-3, the J gene TRBJ2-7; TRBD2 aligns across 13 bases. The CDR3 is 17 residues long. V dropped 1 base and J dropped 4; count of bases not matched to a gene: 7. The germline CDR1 and CDR2 sequences are SGHNT and YENEEA. Variable domain in full (rest from reference TRBV11-3 and TRBJ2-7): EAGVVQSPRYKIIEKKQPVAFWCNPISGHNTLYWYLQNLGQGPELLIRYENEEAVDDSQLPKDRFSAERLKGVDSTLKIQPAELGDSAVYLCASSLARTSGSSYEQYFGPGTRLTVT.

V is TRBV7-9 and J is TRBJ1-2, with D possibly TRBD1 on 6 matching bases. V was cut by 7 bases and J by 0 bases, with 15 bases left in between. The CDR3 is 15 amino acids. Per the germline V gene, CDR1 is SEHNR and CDR2 is FQNEAQ (reference sequence). The CDR3 DNA is TGTGCCAGCACCAAACCCAGGGGCTCTAACTATGGCTACACCTTC. It encodes CASTKPRGSNYGYTF.

This chain uses TRBV7-9 with TRBJ1-2; D may be TRBD1 (5 bases). This CDR3 is built from 14 residues. V lost 7 bases and J lost 3, with 15 bases in between. CDR1 is SEHNR, CDR2 FQNEAQ, per germline (reference sequence). The CDR3 sequence: CASTTLRDDYGYTF. The CDR3, as DNA: TGTGCCAGCACCACGCTCAGGGATGACTATGGCTACACCTTC.

The CDR3 protein is CAISENQGRYEQYF. CDR3 in DNA: TGTGCCATCAGTGAGAATCAGGGACGTTACGAGCAGTACTTC. The chain carries TRBV10-3 and TRBJ2-7; D assignment may be TRBD1 or TRBD2 (5 bases each). The V gene lost 2 bases and the J gene lost 4 bases, with 12 bases spanning the gap. The CDR3 covers 14 residues. Germline V gene data show CDR1 as ENHRY and CDR2 as SYGVKD.

This clone was seen a single time. This rearrangement joins TRBV15 to TRBJ1-5; TRBD1 might be the D (5 bases). The CDR3 loop spans 14 amino acids. Trimming removed 3 bases at V and 8 bases at J, with 14 bases between. The germline V gene has CDR1 LNHNV and CDR2 YYDKDF (reference sequence). The CDR3 sequence: CATSSQSWGKPQHF. The CDR3 coding sequence is TGTGCCACCAGCAGCCAAAGTTGGGGGAAGCCCCAGCATTTT.

The chain combines TRBV18 with TRBJ1-5, with D unresolved. Trimming removed 3 bases from V and 5 bases from J, with 8 bases in between. Germline CDR1 and CDR2: KGHSH and LQKENI. The CDR3 runs 13 residues. The CDR3, as DNA: TGTGCCAGCTCACCTAATATATATCAGCCCCAGCATTTT. It specifies CASSPNIYQPQHF.

This chain connects TRBV6-2 or TRBV6-3 to TRBJ1-1; D gene uncertain. The V end lost 5 bases, the J end lost 13 bases, and 23 bases lay between the germline ends. The germline CDR1 and CDR2 sequences are MNHEY and SVGEGT. This CDR3 contains 14 residues. CDR3 in amino acids: CASSQNRGTSKVFF. CDR3 bases: TGTGCCAGCAGTCAAAACCGGGGTACGTCTAAGGTTTTCTTT.

The chain links TRBV4-1 to TRBJ1-1; 12 bases are a match to TRBD1. The CDR3 contains 17 residues. V shed 4 bases, J shed 1 base, and the junction held 7 bases outside the gene matches. Germline lookup yields CDR1 MGHRA and CDR2 YSYEKL. This CDR3 reads CASSLRDRGLGNTEAFF. In nucleotides, the CDR3 is TGCGCCAGCAGCCTTAGGGACAGGGGGCTGGGGAACACTGAAGCTTTCTTT.

This chain uses TRBV27 with TRBJ1-1, with D perhaps TRBD1 (5 bases). Trimming removed 3 bases from V and 0 bases from J, with 14 bases in between. The CDR3 length is 16 residues. CDR1 and CDR2 from the germline V gene are MNHEY and SMNVEV (reference sequence). DNA of the CDR3: TGTGCCAGCAGTTTCTTCCCGACAGAACTGAACACTGAAGCTTTCTTT. This codes for CASSFFPTELNTEAFF.

The chain uses TRBV11-3 and TRBJ2-2; either TRBD1 or TRBD2 may supply D (5 bases each). The CDR3 is 12 amino acids. Trimming removed 5 bases from V and 10 bases from J, with 11 bases in between. The germline V gene encodes CDR1 SGHNT and CDR2 YENEEA. The CDR3 protein is CASSGTQMELFF. CDR3 DNA: TGTGCCAGCAGCGGGACCCAGATGGAGCTGTTTTTT. The full variable domain, with the rest looked up from reference TRBV11-3 and TRBJ2-2, is EAGVVQSPRYKIIEKKQPVAFWCNPISGHNTLYWYLQNLGQGPELLIRYENEEAVDDSQLPKDRFSAERLKGVDSTLKIQPAELGDSAVYLCASSGTQMELFFGEGSRLTVL.

The chain has TRBV18 and TRBJ1-1, with D unresolved. The CDR3 runs 17 residues. The V gene lost 3 bases and the J gene lost 3 bases, with 20 bases spanning the gap. Germline lookup yields CDR1 KGHSH and CDR2 LQKENI. The CDR3 reads CASSPLSVVGWDTEAFF. CDR3 bases: TGTGCCAGCTCACCCCTATCGGTAGTGGGGTGGGACACTGAAGCTTTCTTT.

The chain links TRBV9 to TRBJ1-4, with TRBD1 matching 9 bases. J lost 8 bases, V lost 4 bases, and 6 bases had no gene match. The length of the CDR3 is 14 residues. Per the germline V gene, CDR1 is SGDLS and CDR2 is YYNGEE. CDR3 in amino acids: CASSPRTGVEKLFF. CDR3 in DNA: TGTGCCAGCAGCCCCCGGACAGGGGTCGAAAAACTGTTTTTT.

V and J are TRBV19 and TRBJ2-2; D uncertain. V dropped 0 bases and J dropped 1 base, with 6 bases sitting between them. Germline V gene lookup returns CDR1 LNHDA and CDR2 SQIVND (reference sequence). This CDR3 contains 15 residues. CDR3 in DNA: TGTGCCAGTAGTATAGATCGGCGGAACACCGGGGAGCTGTTTTTT. It encodes CASSIDRRNTGELFF.

This clone is a singleton in its sample. The V and J genes are TRBV12-3 or TRBV12-4 and TRBJ2-1; possibly TRBD1 for D (5 bases). CDR3 length: 13 residues. Trimming left V 10 bases short and J 7 bases short, with 17 bases between. The CDR3 DNA follows: TGTGCCACCCACCCGGCAGGGTGGAATGAGCAGTTCTTC. Encoded protein: CATHPAGWNEQFF.

CDR3 residues: CASSVMAGNTIYF. In DNA form, the CDR3 reads TGTGCCAGCAGTGTAATGGCGGGGAACACCATATATTTT. This chain joins TRBV2 and TRBJ1-3; D is unclear. Per the germline V gene, CDR1 is SNHLY and CDR2 is FYNNEI. This CDR3 has 13 residues. Trimming removed 4 bases from V and 7 bases from J, with 11 bases in between.

As concerns this clone: The same CDR3 also results from other DNA sequences found in this sample. The J gene is TRBJ2-5, the V gene TRBV7-9; the D gene is possibly TRBD2 (6 bases). Germline V gene data show CDR1 as SEHNR and CDR2 as FQNEAQ (reference sequence). The CDR3 contains 14 residues. Trimming took 4 bases from V and 5 from J, leaving 14 bases between them. The CDR3 DNA reads as TGTGCCAGCAGCTCCCCCGGAGGGGCCGAGACCCAGTACTTC. It specifies CASSSPGGAETQYF.

V usage is TRBV19 and J usage is TRBJ1-5; D is ambiguous. CDR3 length: 11 residues. Trimming shortened V by 5 bases and J by 10 bases, and 9 bases separated the two germline ends. From germline, CDR1 is LNHDA and CDR2 SQIVND (reference sequence). CDR3 sequence: CASSSREPQHF. In DNA, the CDR3 is TGTGCCAGTAGTTCAAGGGAACCCCAGCATTTT.

This sequence joins TRBV9 and TRBJ2-3; D is unclear. The CDR3 covers 12 residues. V lost 2 bases to trimming and J lost 3 bases, with 4 bases between them. Germline V CDR1 and CDR2: SGDLS, YYNGEE. The CDR3 bases are TGTGCCAGCAGCGTTGGGACAGATACGCAGTATTTT. Protein sequence: CASSVGTDTQYF.

V gene TRBV11-2 combines with J gene TRBJ2-3, with D maybe TRBD2 (6 bases). The ends were cut back, 4 bases at V and 4 bases at J, with 15 bases in the middle. Germline-derived CDR1 and CDR2 are SGHAT and FQNNGV. CDR3 length: 15 amino acids. The CDR3 sequence: CASSSLGGMADTQYF. CDR3 nucleotides: TGTGCCAGCAGCTCTCTGGGGGGTATGGCAGATACGCAGTATTTT.

This clone was detected only a few times. Different DNA sequences within this sample yield the same CDR3. The chain is built from TRBV7-9 and TRBJ1-5; no clear D gene. Germline CDR1 reads SEHNR; CDR2 reads FQNEAQ (reference sequence). V lost 2 bases, J lost 6 bases, and 5 bases lay in between. CDR3 length: 12 residues. The CDR3 coding sequence is TGTGCCAGCAGCTTACAGAGTCAGCCCCAGCATTTT. Translation gives CASSLQSQPQHF.

J is TRBJ2-3 and V is TRBV5-5, with 10 bases fitting TRBD1. The germline gives CDR1 SGHKS, CDR2 YYEKEE (reference sequence). This CDR3 comprises 15 residues. The J segment lost 2 bases and the V segment lost 4 bases, leaving 4 bases of the junction unmatched. This CDR3 reads CASSTRQGATDTQYF. The CDR3, as DNA: TGTGCCAGCAGCACTCGACAGGGGGCCACAGATACGCAGTATTTT.

This clone was counted only a few times. This chain joins TRBV7-9 and TRBJ2-1; no clear D gene. Germline V gene data show CDR1 as SEHNR and CDR2 as FQNEAQ (reference sequence). This CDR3 is built from 14 residues. V was clipped by 3 bases and J by 6 bases, with 12 bases between them. In DNA form, the CDR3 reads TGTGCCAGCAGCTTCACTGGTAATACCAATGAGCAGTTCTTC. Protein sequence: CASSFTGNTNEQFF.

This chain joins TRBV28 and TRBJ1-2, with TRBD1 as a possible D gene (6 bases). Germline CDR1 is MDHEN and CDR2 is SYDVKM. The V end was cut by 0 bases, the J end by 4 bases, with 18 bases between. The CDR3 spans 17 residues. The CDR3 bases are TGTGCCAGCAGTTTATGGACCTCGGGGGGCTCTACCTATGGCTACACCTTC. Translated: CASSLWTSGGSTYGYTF.

This chain joins TRBV5-5 and TRBJ1-4; possible D gene TRBD1, 6 bases. Trimming removed 3 bases from V and 8 bases from J, with 14 bases in between. The V gene's germline CDR1 is SGHKS and CDR2 YYEKEE (reference sequence). This CDR3 is built from 14 residues. The CDR3 is CASSYRVREEKLFF. The CDR3 DNA reads TGTGCCAGCAGCTACAGGGTACGGGAGGAAAAACTGTTTTTT.